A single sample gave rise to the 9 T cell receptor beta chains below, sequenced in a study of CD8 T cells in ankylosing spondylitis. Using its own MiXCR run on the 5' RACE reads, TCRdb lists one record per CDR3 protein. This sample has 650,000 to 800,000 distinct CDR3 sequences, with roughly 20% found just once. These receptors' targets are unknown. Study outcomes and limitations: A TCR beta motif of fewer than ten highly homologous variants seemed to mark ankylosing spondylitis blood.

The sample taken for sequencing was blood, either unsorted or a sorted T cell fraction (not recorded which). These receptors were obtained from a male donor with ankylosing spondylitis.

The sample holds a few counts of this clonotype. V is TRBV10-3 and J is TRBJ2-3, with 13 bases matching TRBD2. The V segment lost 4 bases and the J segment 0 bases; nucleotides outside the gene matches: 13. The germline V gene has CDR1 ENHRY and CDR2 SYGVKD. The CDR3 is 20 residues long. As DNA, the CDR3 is TGTGCCATCAGTGGTTCCCTGGGACTAGCGGGGATGACTAGCACAGATACGCAGTATTTT. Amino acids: CAISGSLGLAGMTSTDTQYF.

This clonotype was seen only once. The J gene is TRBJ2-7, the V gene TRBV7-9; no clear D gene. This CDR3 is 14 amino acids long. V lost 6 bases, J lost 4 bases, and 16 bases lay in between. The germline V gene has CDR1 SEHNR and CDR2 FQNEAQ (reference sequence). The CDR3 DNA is TGTGCCAGCAGTGAGACGGCGACCCGTTACGAGCAGTACTTC. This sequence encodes CASSETATRYEQYF.

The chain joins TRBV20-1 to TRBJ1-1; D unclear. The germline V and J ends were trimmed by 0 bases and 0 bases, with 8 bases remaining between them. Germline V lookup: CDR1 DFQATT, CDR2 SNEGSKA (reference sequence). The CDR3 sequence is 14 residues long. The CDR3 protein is CSARESQLNTEAFF. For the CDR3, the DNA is TGCAGTGCTAGAGAATCACAGCTGAACACTGAAGCTTTCTTT.

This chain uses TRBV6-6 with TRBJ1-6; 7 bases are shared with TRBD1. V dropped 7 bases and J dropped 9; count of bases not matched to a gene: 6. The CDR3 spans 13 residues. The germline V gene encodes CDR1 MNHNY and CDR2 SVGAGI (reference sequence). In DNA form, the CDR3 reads TGTGCCAGCACCCTAGGGGGCGGTTCACCCCTCCACTTT. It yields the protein CASTLGGGSPLHF.

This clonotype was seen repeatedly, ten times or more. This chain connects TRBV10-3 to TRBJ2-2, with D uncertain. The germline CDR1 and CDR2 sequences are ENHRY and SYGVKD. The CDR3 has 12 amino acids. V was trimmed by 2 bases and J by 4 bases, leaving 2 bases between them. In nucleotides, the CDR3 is TGTGCCATCAGTGAGGTCACCGGGGAGCTGTTTTTT. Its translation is CAISEVTGELFF.

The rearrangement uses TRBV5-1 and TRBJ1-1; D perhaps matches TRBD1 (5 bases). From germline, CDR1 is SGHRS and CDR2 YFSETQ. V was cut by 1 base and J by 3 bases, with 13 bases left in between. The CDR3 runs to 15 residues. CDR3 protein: CASSLYPRGDTEAFF. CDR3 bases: TGCGCCAGCAGCTTGTACCCCCGGGGGGACACTGAAGCTTTCTTT.

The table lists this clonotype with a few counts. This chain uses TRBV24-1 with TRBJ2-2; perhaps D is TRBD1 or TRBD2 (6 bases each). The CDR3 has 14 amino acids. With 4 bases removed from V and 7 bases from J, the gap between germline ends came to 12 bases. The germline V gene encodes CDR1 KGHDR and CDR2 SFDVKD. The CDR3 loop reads CATSDVGGGGELFF. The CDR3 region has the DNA TGTGCCACCAGTGACGTAGGGGGAGGCGGGGAGCTGTTTTTT.

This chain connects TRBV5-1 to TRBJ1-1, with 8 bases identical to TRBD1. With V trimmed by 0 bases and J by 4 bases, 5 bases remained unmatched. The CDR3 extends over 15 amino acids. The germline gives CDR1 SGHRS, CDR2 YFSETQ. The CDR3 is CASSLGTGSGTEAFF. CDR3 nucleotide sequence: TGCGCCAGCAGCTTGGGGACAGGGTCGGGCACTGAAGCTTTCTTT.

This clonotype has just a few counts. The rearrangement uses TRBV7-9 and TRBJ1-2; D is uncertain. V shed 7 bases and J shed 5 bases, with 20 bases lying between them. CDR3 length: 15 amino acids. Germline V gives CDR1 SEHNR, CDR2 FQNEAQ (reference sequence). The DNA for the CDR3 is TGTGCCAGCACGCTTCATTCGGTTTTCAAATATGGCTACACCTTC. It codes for CASTLHSVFKYGYTF.